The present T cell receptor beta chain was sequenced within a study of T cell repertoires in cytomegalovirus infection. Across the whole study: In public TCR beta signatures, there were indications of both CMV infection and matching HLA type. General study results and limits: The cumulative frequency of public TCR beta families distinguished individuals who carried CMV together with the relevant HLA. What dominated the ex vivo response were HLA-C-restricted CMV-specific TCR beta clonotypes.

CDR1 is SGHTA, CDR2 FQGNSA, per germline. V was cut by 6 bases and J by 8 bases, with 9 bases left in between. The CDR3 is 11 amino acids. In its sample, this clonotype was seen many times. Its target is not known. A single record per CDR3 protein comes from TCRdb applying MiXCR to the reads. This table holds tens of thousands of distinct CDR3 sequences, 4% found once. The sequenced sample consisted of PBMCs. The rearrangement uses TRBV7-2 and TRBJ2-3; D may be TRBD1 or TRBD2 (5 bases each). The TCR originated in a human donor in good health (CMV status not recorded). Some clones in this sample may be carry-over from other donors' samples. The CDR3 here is CASSPGPTQYF. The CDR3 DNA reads TGTGCCAGCAGTCCGGGACCTACGCAGTATTTT.